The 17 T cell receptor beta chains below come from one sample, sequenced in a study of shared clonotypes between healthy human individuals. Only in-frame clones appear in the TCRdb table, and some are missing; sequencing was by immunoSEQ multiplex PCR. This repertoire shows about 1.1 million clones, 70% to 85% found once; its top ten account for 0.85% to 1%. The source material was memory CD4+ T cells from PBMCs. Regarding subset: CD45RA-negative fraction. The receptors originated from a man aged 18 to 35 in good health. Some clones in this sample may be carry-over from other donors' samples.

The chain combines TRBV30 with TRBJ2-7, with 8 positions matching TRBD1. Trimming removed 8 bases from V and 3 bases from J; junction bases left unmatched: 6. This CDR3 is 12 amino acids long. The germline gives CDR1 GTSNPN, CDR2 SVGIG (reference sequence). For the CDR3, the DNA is TGTGCCGGAAACAGGGGGTTCTACGAGCAGTACTTC. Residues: CAGNRGFYEQYF.

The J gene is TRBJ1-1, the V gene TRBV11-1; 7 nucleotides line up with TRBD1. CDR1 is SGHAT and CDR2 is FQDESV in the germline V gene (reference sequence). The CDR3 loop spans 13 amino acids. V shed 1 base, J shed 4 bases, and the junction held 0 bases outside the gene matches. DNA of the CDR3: TGTGCCAGCAGCTTAGAGGGGGCCACTGAAGCTTTCTTT. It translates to CASSLEGATEAFF.

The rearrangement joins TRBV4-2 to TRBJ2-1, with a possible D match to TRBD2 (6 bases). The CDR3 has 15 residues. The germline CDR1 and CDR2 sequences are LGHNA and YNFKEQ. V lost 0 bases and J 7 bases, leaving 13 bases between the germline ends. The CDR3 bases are TGTGCCAGCAGCCAAGAGAGAGGGAGGAGTAATGAGCAGTTCTTC. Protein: CASSQERGRSNEQFF.

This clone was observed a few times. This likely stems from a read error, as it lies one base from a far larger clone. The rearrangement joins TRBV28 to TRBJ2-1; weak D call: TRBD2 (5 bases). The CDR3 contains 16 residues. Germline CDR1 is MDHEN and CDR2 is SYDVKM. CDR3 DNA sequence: TGTACCAGCAGTTACCCTCACGGAGGTTCCTACAATGAGCAGTTCTTC. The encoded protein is CTSSYPHGGSYNEQFF.

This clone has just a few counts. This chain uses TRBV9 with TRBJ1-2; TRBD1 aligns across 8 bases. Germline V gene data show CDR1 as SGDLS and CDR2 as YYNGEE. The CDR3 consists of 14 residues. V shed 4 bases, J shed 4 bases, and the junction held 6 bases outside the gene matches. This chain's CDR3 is CASSKPGTGYGYTF. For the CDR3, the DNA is TGTGCCAGCAGCAAACCCGGGACAGGCTATGGCTACACCTTC.

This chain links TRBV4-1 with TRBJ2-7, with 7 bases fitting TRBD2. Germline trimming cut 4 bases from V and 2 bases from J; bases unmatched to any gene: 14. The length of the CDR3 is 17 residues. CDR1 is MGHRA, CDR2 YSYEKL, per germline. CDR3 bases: TGCGCCAGCAGCCGAGTAGGATTCCAAGCGGGGCCCTACGAGCAGTACTTC. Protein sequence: CASSRVGFQAGPYEQYF.

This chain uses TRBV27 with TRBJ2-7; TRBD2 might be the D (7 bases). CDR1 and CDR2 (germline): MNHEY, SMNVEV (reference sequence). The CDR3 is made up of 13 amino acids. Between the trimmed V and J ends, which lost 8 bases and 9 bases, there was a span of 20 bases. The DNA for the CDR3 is TGTGCCAGCGGGAGGGGGTTTCTCGAGGGGCAGTACTTC. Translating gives CASGRGFLEGQYF.

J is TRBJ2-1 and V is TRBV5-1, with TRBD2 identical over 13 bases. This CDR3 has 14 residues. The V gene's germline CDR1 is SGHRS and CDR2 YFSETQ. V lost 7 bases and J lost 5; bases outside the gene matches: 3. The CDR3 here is CASQGTSGNNEQFF. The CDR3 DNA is TGCGCCAGCCAAGGGACTAGCGGGAACAATGAGCAGTTCTTC.

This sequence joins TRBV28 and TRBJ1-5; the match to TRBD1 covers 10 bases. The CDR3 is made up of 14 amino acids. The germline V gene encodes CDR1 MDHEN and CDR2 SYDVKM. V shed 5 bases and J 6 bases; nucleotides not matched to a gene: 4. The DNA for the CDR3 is TGTGCCAGCAGTCCAAGGACAGGGGGTCAGCCCCAGCATTTT. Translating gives CASSPRTGGQPQHF.

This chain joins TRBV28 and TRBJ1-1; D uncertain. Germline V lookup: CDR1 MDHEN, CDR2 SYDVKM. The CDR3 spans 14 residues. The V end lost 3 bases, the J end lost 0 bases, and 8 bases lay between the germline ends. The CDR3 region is CASSFPLMNTEAFF. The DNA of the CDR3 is TGTGCCAGCAGTTTTCCCCTCATGAACACTGAAGCTTTCTTT.

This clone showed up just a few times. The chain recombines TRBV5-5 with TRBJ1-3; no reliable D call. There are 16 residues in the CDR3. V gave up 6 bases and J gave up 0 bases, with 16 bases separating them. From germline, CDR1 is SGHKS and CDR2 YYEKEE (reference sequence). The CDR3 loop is CASNPSVGSSGNTIYF. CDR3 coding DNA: TGTGCCAGCAATCCGAGTGTCGGGTCCTCTGGAAACACCATATATTTT.

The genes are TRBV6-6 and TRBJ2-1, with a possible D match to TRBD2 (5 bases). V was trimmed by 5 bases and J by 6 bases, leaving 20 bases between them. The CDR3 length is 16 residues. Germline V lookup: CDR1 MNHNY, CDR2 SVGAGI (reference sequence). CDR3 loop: CASSMSSGRLANEQFF. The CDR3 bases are TGTGCCAGCAGTATGTCGAGCGGACGACTTGCCAATGAGCAGTTCTTC.

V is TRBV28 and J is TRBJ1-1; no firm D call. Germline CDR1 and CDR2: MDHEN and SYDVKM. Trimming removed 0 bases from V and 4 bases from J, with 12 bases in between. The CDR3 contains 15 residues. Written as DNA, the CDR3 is TGTGCCAGCAGTTTATGGGACGACCGGAGCACTGAAGCTTTCTTT. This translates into CASSLWDDRSTEAFF.

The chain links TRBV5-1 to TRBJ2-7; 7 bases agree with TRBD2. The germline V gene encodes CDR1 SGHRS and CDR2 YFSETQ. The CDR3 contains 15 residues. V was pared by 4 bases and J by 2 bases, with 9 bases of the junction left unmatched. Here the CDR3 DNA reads TGCGCCAGCAGCACGGGGGGATCACTCGCCTACGAGCAGTACTTC. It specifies CASSTGGSLAYEQYF.

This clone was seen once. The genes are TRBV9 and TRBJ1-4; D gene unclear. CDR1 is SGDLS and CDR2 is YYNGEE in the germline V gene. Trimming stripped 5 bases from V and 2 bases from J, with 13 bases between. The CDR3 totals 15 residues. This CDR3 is CASSPSVSTNEKLFF. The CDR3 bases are TGTGCCAGCAGTCCATCGGTGTCGACTAATGAAAAACTGTTTTTT. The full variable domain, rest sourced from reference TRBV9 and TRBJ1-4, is DSGVTQTPKHLITATGQRVTLRCSPRSGDLSVYWYQQSLDQGLQFLIQYYNGEERAKGNILERFSAQQFPDLHSELNLSSLELGDSALYFCASSPSVSTNEKLFFGSGTQLSVL.

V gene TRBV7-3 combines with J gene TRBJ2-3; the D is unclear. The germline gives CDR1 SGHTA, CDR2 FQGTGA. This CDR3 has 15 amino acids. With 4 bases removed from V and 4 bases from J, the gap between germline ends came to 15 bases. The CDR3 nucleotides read TGTGCCAGCAGCTCCGGTTTTCTGACACCAGATACGCAGTATTTT. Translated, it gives CASSSGFLTPDTQYF.

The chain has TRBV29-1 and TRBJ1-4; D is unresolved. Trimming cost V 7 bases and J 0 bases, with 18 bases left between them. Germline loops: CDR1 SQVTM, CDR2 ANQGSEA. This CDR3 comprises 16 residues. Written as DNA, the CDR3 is TGCAGCGCCACTACGGGGTCCTCATCAACTAATGAAAAACTGTTTTTT. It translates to CSATTGSSSTNEKLFF.